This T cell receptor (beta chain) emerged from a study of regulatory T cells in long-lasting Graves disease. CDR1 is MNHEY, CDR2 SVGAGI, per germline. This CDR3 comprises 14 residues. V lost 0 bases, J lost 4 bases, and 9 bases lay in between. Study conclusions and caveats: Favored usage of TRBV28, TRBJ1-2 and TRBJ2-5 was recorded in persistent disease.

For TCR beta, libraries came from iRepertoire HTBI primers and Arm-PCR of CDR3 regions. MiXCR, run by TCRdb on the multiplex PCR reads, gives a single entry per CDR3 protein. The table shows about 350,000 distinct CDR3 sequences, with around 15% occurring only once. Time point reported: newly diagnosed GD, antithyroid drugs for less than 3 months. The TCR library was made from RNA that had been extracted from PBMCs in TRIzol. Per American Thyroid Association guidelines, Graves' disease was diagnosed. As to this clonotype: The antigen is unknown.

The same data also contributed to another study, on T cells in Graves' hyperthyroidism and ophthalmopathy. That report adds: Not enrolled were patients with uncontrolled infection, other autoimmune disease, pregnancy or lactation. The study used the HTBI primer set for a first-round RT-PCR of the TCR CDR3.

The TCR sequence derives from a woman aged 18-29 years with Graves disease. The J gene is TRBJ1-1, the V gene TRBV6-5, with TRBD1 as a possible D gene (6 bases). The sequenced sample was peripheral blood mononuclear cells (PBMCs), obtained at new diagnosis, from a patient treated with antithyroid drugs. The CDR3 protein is CASSYSGAGTEAFF. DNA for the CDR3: TGTGCCAGCAGTTACTCGGGGGCGGGCACTGAAGCTTTCTTT.